This record concerns one T cell receptor beta chain sequence. Its antigen is not known. Treatment specified: around 19 received Ad26.COV2.S at low or high dose, single or two shots; several received placebo; per-sample allocation not given. Day 63 after the first injection of vaccine or placebo was the sampling time. This specimen comes from a study of Ad26.COV2.S vaccination and SARS-CoV-2 variants. Germline V gene data show CDR1 as SEHNR and CDR2 as FQNEAQ (reference sequence). V was clipped by 5 bases and J by 5 bases, with 16 bases between them. The CDR3 has 14 residues. Some clones are missing from TCRdb's copy, which holds only in-frame ones; the method was immunoSEQ multiplex PCR. The repertoire holds 300,000 to 400,000 clones, with 70% to 90% as singletons. Study-level points and caveats: Overall T cell responses may have been underestimated by the analyses of TCR breadth and depth. Comparability of non-spike TCR breadth was observed across vaccine and placebo recipients.

The origin of this receptor is a person aged 18-65 years who received the Ad26.COV2.S COVID-19 vaccine or a placebo. This chain connects TRBV7-9 to TRBJ2-7, with a tentative D call TRBD1 (6 bases). The sequencing used peripheral blood, collected in a trial of Ad26.COV2.S vaccine versus placebo. The CDR3 loop reads CASSVAGTINEQYF. The DNA for the CDR3 is TGTGCCAGCAGCGTCGCCGGGACAATCAACGAGCAGTACTTC.